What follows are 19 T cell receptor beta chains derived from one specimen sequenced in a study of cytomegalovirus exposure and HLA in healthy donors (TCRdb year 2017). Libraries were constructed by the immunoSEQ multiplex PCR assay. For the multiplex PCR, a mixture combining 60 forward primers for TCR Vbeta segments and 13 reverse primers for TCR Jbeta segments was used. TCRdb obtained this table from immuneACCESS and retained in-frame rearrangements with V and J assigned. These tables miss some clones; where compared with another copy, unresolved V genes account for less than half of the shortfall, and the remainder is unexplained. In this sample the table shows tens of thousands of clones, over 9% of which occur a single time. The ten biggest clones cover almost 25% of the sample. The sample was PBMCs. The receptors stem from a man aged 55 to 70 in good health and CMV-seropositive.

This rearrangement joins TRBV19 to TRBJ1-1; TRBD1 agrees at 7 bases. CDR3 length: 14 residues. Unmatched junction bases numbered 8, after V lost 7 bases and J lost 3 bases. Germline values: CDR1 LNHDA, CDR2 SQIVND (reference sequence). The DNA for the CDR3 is TGTGCCAGTATCCCCCGTCAGGGGGACACTGAAGCTTTCTTT. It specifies CASIPRQGDTEAFF.

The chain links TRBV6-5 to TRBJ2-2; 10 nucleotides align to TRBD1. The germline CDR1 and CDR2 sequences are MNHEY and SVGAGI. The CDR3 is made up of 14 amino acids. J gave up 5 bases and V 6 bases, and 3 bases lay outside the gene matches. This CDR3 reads CASRGQGTTGELFF. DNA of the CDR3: TGTGCCAGCAGGGGACAGGGGACAACCGGGGAGCTGTTTTTT.

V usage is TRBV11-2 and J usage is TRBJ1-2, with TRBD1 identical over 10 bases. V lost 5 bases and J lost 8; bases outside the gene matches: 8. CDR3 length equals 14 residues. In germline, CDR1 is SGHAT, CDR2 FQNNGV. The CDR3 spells CASSSGTGVRGYTF. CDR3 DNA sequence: TGTGCCAGCAGCAGCGGGACAGGGGTACGGGGCTACACCTTC.

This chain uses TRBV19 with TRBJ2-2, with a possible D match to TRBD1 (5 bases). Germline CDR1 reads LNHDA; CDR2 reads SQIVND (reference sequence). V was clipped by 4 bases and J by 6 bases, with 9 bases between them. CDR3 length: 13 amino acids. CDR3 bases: TGTGCCAGTAGTACCAGGGCCCCCGGGGAGCTGTTTTTT. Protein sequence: CASSTRAPGELFF. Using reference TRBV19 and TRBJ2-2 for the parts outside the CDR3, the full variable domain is DGGITQSPKYLFRKEGQNVTLSCEQNLNHDAMYWYRQDPGQGLRLIYYSQIVNDFQKGDIAEGYSVSREKKESFPLTVTSAQKNPTAFYLCASSTRAPGELFFGEGSRLTVL.

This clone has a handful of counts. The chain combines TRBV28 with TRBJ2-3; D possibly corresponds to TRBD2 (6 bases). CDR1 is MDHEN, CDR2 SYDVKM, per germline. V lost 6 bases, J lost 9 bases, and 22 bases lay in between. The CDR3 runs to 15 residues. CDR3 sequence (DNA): TGTGCCAGCAGCCTTAGCCCCCCTAGCGTACAAACGCAGTATTTT. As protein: CASSLSPPSVQTQYF.

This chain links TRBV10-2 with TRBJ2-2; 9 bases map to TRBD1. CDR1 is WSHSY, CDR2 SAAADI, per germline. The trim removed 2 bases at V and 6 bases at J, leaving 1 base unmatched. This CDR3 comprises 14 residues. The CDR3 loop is CASSERQGAGELFF. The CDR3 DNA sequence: TGCGCCAGCAGTGAGCGACAGGGGGCCGGGGAGCTGTTTTTT.

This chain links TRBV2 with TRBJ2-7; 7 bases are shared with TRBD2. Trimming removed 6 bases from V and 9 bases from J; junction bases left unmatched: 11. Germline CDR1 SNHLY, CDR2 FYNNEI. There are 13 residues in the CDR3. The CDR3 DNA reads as TGTGCCAGCAGAACCGGGAGGTACCTCGGGCAGTACGTC. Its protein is CASRTGRYLGQYV.

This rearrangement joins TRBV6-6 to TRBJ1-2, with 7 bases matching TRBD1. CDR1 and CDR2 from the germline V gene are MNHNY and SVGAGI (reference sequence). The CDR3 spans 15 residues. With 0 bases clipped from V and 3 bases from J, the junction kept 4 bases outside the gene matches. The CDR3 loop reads CASSYSKGAHYGYTF. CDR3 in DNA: TGTGCCAGCAGTTACTCAAAGGGGGCTCACTATGGCTACACCTTC.

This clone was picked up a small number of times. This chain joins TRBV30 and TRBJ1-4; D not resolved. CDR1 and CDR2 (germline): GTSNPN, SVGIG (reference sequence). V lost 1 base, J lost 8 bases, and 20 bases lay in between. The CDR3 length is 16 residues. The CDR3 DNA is TGTGCCTGGAGTGCCTGGGTGGAGAGGGTAGGAGAAAAACTGTTTTTT. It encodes CAWSAWVERVGEKLFF.

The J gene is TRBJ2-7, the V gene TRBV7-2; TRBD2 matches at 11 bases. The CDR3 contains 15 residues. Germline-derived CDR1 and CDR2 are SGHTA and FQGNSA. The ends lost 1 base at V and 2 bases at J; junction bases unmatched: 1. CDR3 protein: CASSLVAGGTYEQYV. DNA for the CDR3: TGTGCCAGCAGCTTAGTAGCGGGGGGGACCTACGAGCAGTACGTC.

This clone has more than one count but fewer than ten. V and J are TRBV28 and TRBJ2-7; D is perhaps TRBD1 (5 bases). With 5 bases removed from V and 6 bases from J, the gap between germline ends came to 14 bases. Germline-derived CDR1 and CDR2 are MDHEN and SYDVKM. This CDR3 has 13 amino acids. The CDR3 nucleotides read TGTGCCAGCAGTGTCCCGTCAGGGTCCGAGCAGTACGTC. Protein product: CASSVPSGSEQYV.

The CDR3 loop is CASSVGANYGYTF. Here the CDR3 DNA reads TGTGCCAGCAGTGTAGGGGCCAACTATGGCTACACCTTC. The rearrangement uses TRBV6-1 and TRBJ1-2; D possibly corresponds to TRBD1 (5 bases). The germline V gene has CDR1 MNHNS and CDR2 SASEGT. The CDR3 contains 13 residues. V dropped 4 bases and J dropped 2 bases, with 8 bases sitting between them.

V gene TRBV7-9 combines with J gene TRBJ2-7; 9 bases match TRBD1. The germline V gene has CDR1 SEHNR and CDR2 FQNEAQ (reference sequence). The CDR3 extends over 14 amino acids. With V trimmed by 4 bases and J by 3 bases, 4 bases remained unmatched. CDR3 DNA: TGTGCCAGCAGCTCCGGGACAGGGAACTACGAGCAGTACTTC. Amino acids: CASSSGTGNYEQYF. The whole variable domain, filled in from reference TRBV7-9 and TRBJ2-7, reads DTGVSQNPRHKITKRGQNVTFRCDPISEHNRLYWYRQTLGQGPEFLTYFQNEAQLEKSRLLSDRFSAERPKGSFSTLEIQRTEQGDSAMYLCASSSGTGNYEQYFGPGTRLTVT.

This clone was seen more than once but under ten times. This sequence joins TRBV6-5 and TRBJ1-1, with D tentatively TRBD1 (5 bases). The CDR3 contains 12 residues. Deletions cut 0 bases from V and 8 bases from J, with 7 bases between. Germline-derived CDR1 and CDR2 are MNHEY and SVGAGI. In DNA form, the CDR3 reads TGTGCCAGCAGTTACTCGGAGGGGGAAGCTTTCTTT. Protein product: CASSYSEGEAFF.

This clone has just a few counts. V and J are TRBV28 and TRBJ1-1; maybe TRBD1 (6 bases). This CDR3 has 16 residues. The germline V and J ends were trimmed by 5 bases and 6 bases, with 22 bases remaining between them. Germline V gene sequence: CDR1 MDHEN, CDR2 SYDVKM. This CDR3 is CASSTGTYPRQAEAFF. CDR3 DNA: TGTGCCAGCAGTACCGGGACGTACCCACGACAGGCTGAAGCTTTCTTT.

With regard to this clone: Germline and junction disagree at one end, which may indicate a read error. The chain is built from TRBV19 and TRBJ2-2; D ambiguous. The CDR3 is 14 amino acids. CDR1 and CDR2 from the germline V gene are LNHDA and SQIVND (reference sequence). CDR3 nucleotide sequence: TGTGCCAGTAGTATAGCGGAGAACACCGGAGAGCTGTTTTTT. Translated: CASSIAENTGELFF.

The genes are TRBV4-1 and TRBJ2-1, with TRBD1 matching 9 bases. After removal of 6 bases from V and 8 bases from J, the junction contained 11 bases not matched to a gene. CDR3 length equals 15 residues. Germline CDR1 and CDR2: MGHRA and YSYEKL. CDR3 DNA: TGCGCCAGCAGATCCCGGGACAGGGAGGGATATGAGCAGTTCTTC. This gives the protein CASRSRDREGYEQFF.

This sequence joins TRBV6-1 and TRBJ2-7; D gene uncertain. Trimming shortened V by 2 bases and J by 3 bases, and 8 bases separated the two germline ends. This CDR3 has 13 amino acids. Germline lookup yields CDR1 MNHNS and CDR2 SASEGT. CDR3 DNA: TGTGCCAGCAGTGAACTGCTAAACTACGAGCAGTACTTC. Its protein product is CASSELLNYEQYF.

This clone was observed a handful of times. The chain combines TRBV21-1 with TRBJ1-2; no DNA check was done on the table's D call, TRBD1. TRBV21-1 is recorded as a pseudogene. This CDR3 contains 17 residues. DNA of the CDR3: TGTGCCAGCACCCTTAGAACAGGGTTCCGAGGGCCCTATGGCTACACCTTC. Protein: CASTLRTGFRGPYGYTF.